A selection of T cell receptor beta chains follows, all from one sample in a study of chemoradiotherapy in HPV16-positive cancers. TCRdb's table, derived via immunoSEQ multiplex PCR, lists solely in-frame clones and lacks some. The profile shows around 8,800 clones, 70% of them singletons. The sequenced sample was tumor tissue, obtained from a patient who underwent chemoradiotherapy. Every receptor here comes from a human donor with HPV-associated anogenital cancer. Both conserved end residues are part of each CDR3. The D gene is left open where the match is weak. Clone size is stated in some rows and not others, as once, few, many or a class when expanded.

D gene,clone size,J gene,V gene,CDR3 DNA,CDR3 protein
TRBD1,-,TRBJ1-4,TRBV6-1,TGTGCCAGCAGTGGACCTAACAGGGGGAGCGGTGAAAAACTGTTTTTT,CASSGPNRGSGEKLFF
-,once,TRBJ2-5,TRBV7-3,TGTGCCAGCAGCTTAAGAGAAGGAGAGACCCAGTACTTC,CASSLREGETQYF
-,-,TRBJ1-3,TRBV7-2,TGTGCCAGCAGGATGGGCTCTGGAAACACCATATATTTT,CASRMGSGNTIYF
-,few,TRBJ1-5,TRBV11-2,TGTGCCAGCAGCTTATCGGGTTATAGCAATCAGCCCCAGCATTTT,CASSLSGYSNQPQHF
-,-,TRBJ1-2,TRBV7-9,TGTGCCACCCTCTCGCTCCGGGGAGGCTATGGCTACACCTTC,CATLSLRGGYGYTF
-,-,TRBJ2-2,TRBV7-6,TGTGCCAGCAGTCCCCTGAGTGGACACCAAACGAACACCGGGGAGCTGTTTTTT,CASSPLSGHQTNTGELFF
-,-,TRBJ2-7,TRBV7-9,TGTGCCAGCAGCCCCCCCGGGACTTTAATCCACGAGCAGTACTTC,CASSPPGTLIHEQYF
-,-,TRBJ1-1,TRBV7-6,TGTGCCAGCAGCTTAGCTCCGGGTAGTACTGAAGCTTTCTTT,CASSLAPGSTEAFF
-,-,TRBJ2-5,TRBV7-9,TGTGCCAGCAGCTTTAATCTGAAGCAAGAGACCCAGTACTTC,CASSFNLKQETQYF
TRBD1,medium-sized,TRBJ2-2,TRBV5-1,TGCGCCAGCAGCCGTCAGGGGGACGGGGAGCTGTTTTTT,CASSRQGDGELFF
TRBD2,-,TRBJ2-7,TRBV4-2,TGTGCCAGCAGCTTTGCACTAGCGGGAGGCTACGAGCAGTACTTC,CASSFALAGGYEQYF
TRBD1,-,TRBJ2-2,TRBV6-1,TGTGCCAGCAGTGACAGGACAGGGGACACCGGGGAGCTGTTTTTT,CASSDRTGDTGELFF
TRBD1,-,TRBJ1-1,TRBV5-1,TGCGCCAGCAGCTCTATACGACAGGGGGGAGGCACTGAAGCTTTCTTT,CASSSIRQGGGTEAFF
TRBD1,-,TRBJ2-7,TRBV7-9,TGTGCCAGCAGTCCAGCGGTAGCGGACAGGGGAATTTACGAGCAGTACTTC,CASSPAVADRGIYEQYF
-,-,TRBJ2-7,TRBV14,TGTGCCAGCAGCTATAACAGGAGGGCCGAGCAGTACTTC,CASSYNRRAEQYF
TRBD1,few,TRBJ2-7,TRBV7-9,TGTGCCAGCAGCTTGGGACAGGGCTCCCACGAGCAGTACTTC,CASSLGQGSHEQYF
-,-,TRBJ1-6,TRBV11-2,TGTGCCAGCAGCTTAGATCTTTTTCTACAGGGACATAATTCACCCCTCCACTTT,CASSLDLFLQGHNSPLHF
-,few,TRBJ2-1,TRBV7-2,TGTGCCAGCAGCTTAGTCGGGACCCGAGTGAACAATGAGCAGTTCTTC,CASSLVGTRVNNEQFF
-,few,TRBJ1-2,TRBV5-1,TGCGCCAGCAGCTTGGGACCTAACTATGGCTACACCTTC,CASSLGPNYGYTF
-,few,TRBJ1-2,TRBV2,TGTGCCAGCAGTGAATTAGGGGATGGCTACACCTTC,CASSELGDGYTF
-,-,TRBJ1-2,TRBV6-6,TGTGCCAGCAGTTACGAGTATGGCTACACCTTC,CASSYEYGYTF
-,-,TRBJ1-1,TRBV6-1,TGTGCCAGCAGACAAAAGGGGGGGAACACTGAAGCTTTCTTT,CASRQKGGNTEAFF
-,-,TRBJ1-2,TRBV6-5,TGTGCCACCTATTACAGGGCAATGGGGAGGTACACCTTC,CATYYRAMGRYTF
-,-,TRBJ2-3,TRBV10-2,TGCGCCAGCAGTGACTTGAGCCAGGGCACAGATACGCAGTATTTT,CASSDLSQGTDTQYF
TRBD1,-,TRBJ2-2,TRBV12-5,TGTGCTAGTGGTTTGGGACAGGGATACACCGGGGAGCTGTTTTTT,CASGLGQGYTGELFF
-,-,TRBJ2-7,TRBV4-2,TGTGCCAGCAGCCAAGTAGACATCTCCTACGAGCAGTACTTC,CASSQVDISYEQYF
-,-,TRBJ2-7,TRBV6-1,TGTGCCAGCAGTCCGGGACACCTAGGCGAGCAGTACTTC,CASSPGHLGEQYF
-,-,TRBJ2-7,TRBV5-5,TGTGCCAGCAGCTTGACAGGAACCTACGAGCAGTACTTC,CASSLTGTYEQYF
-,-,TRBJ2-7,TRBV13,TGTGCCAGCAGCTTCCCAGCGGGTGGCACCTACGAGCAGTACTTC,CASSFPAGGTYEQYF
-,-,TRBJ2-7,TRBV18,TGTGCCAGCTCACCACCACAGGCCTACGAGCAGTACTTC,CASSPPQAYEQYF
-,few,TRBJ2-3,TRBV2,TGTGCCAGCAGTGGTCGGGGGAGGGATACGCAGTATTTT,CASSGRGRDTQYF
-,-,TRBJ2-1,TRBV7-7,TGTGCCAGCAGCTTAGTGATAACAGCTGAGCAGTTCTTC,CASSLVITAEQFF
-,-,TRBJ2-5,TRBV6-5,TGTGCCAGCAGTTGGGGACTGAGGGAGACCCAGTACTTC,CASSWGLRETQYF
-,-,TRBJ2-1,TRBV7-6,TGTGCCAGCAGCCCCAGTAGTAGTGTCCTATACAATGAGCAGTTCTTC,CASSPSSSVLYNEQFF
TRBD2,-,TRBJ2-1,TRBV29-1,TGCAGCGTAAGGCGGGAGGGCAATGAGCAGTTCTTC,CSVRREGNEQFF
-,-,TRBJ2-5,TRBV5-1,TGCGCCAGCAGCTTGGGAGGGGTGGCCCGGGAGACCCAGTACTTC,CASSLGGVARETQYF
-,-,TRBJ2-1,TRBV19,TGTGCCAGTAGTATCGCTCGGGGGATAGGCAATGAGCAGTTCTTC,CASSIARGIGNEQFF
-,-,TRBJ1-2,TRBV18,TGTGCCAGCTCAGCCGGGGTAGGGTCCACCATTTCAACCTATGGCTACACCTTC,CASSAGVGSTISTYGYTF
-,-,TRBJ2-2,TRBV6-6,TGTGCCAGCAGTTACAACACCGGGGAGCTGTTTTTT,CASSYNTGELFF
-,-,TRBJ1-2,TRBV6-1,TGTGCCAGCAGTGAATGGGACGACACAAACTATGGCTACACCTTC,CASSEWDDTNYGYTF
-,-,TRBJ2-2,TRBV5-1,TGCGCCAGCAGCTACCGGGAGAACACCGGGGAGCTGTTTTTT,CASSYRENTGELFF
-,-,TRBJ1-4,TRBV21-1,TGTGCCAGCAGCCCGCCTCGGACAGGCAATGAAAAACTGTTTTTT,CASSPPRTGNEKLFF
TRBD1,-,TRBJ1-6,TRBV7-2,TGTGCCAGCAGCAAACAGGGGAAGGGTAATTCACCCCTCCACTTT,CASSKQGKGNSPLHF
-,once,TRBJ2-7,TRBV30,TGTGCCTGGACTAGAGATCGGTACGAGCAGTACTTC,CAWTRDRYEQYF
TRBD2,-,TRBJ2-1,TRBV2,TGTGCCAGCGAAGGACTAGCGGGCAACAATGAGCAGTTCTTC,CASEGLAGNNEQFF
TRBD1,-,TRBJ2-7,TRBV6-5,TGTGCCAGCAGTCTGGCGGGGACAGGGGCTACCTGGGACTTC,CASSLAGTGATWDF
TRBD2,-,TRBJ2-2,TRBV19,TGTGCCAGTCTTGCTAGCGGAATGAACACCGGGGAGCTGTTTTTT,CASLASGMNTGELFF
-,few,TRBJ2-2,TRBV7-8,TGTGCCAGCAGCTTAAGCCAGAACACCGGGGAGCTGTTTTTT,CASSLSQNTGELFF